The 7 T cell receptor beta chains below come from one sample, sequenced in a study of blood T cell repertoires in COVID-19. Sequenced by immunoSEQ multiplex PCR; TCRdb stores in-frame clones only, minus some. The top ten clones hold over 5.5% of a sample with approximately 240,000 clones, approximately 80% of them seen once. The specimen sequenced was peripheral blood. The source of these receptors is an older woman with active or convalescent COVID-19.

The rearrangement joins TRBV10-3 to TRBJ2-5; no firm D call. CDR1 ENHRY and CDR2 SYGVKD come from the germline V gene. Trimming stripped 2 bases from V and 5 bases from J, with 9 bases between. This CDR3 spans 13 amino acids. The CDR3 nucleotides read TGTGCCATCAGTGAGACCCCCGGGGAGACCCAGTACTTC. Protein product: CAISETPGETQYF.

The J gene is TRBJ2-1, the V gene TRBV10-1; weak D call: TRBD2 (6 bases). The CDR3 extends over 17 amino acids. The germline gives CDR1 WNHNN, CDR2 SYGVQD (reference sequence). Trimming took off 0 bases at V and 4 bases at J, with 16 bases between the two ends. CDR3 in DNA: TGCGCCAGCAGTGAGTCGAATTTGGGTCGGGGGTACAATGAGCAGTTCTTC. It yields the protein CASSESNLGRGYNEQFF.

The chain joins TRBV19 to TRBJ1-3, with 7 positions matching TRBD1. Unmatched junction bases numbered 8, after V lost 11 bases and J lost 1 base. Looked up from germline, CDR1 is LNHDA and CDR2 is SQIVND (reference sequence). This CDR3 contains 14 residues. The CDR3 is CASKGQLSGNTIYF. The CDR3 DNA reads as TGTGCCTCGAAGGGACAGCTTTCTGGAAACACCATATATTTT.

The V gene is TRBV24-1, the J gene TRBJ1-1, with unresolved D. CDR3 length: 13 residues. The germline V gene has CDR1 KGHDR and CDR2 SFDVKD. V was trimmed by 5 bases and J by 1 base, leaving 7 bases between them. CDR3 amino acids: CATSGRSNTEAFF. DNA for the CDR3: TGTGCCACCAGTGGTCGTTCGAACACTGAAGCTTTCTTT.

The V call is TRBV25-1, the J call TRBJ2-3; 13 positions match TRBD2. CDR1 and CDR2 from the germline V gene are MGHDK and SYGVNS. Germline trimming cut 4 bases from V and 4 bases from J; bases unmatched to any gene: 11. The CDR3 runs 18 residues. The CDR3 loop is CASSASAGLAGVSDTQYF. CDR3 nucleotides: TGTGCCAGCAGTGCTTCAGCCGGACTAGCGGGAGTTTCAGATACGCAGTATTTT.

V gene TRBV5-1 combines with J gene TRBJ2-1; 8 bases fit TRBD1. The germline CDR1 and CDR2 sequences are SGHRS and YFSETQ. Trimming removed 5 bases from V and 8 bases from J; junction bases left unmatched: 6. The CDR3 runs 13 residues. The CDR3 reads CASREGQVDEQFF. CDR3 bases: TGCGCCAGCAGGGAGGGACAGGTAGATGAGCAGTTCTTC.

This sequence joins TRBV5-4 and TRBJ1-1; 12 bases match TRBD1. V gave up 5 bases and J gave up 3 bases; unmatched junction bases: 5. This CDR3 is 15 amino acids long. Germline loops: CDR1 SGHNT, CDR2 YYREEE (reference sequence). The CDR3 nucleotides are TGTGCCAGCAGGTGGGACAGGGGGCCTGACACTGAAGCTTTCTTT. Amino acid sequence: CASRWDRGPDTEAFF.